This TCR beta chain was sequenced for a study of Graves' ophthalmopathy and Graves' hyperthyroidism. Trimming cost V 6 bases and J 0 bases, with 17 bases left between them. Looked up from germline, CDR1 is SNHLY and CDR2 is FYNNEI. The CDR3 runs to 16 residues. Only a few counts were recorded for this clonotype. The TCR beta CDR3 regions underwent amplification from RNA transcripts. In the first round, RT-PCR was carried out with HTBI primers, and a multiplex PCR formed the second round. TCRdb analysed the multiplex PCR reads with MiXCR anew, one entry per CDR3 protein. Among about 740,000 distinct CDR3 sequences listed, roughly two fifths were seen once. What supplied the PBMCs was roughly 10 ml of fresh peripheral blood.

This receptor was taken from an adult man with Graves' ophthalmopathy. The sample comprised peripheral blood. The gene calls are TRBV2 and TRBJ1-1, with D possibly being TRBD1 (6 bases). DNA for the CDR3: TGTGCCAGCAGCCCTGAGGGACACTCGTTGAACACTGAAGCTTTCTTT. It specifies CASSPEGHSLNTEAFF.